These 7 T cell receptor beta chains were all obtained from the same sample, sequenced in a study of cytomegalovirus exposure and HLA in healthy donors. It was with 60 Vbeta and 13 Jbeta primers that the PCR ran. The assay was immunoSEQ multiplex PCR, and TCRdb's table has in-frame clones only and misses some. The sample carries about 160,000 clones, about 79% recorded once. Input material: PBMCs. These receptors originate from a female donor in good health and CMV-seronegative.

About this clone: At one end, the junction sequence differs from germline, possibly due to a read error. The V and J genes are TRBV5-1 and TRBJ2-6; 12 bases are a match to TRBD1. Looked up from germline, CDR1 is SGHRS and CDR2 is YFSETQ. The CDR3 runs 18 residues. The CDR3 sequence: CASSLWGTGGAGANGLTF. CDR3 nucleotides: TGCGCCAGCAGCTTGTGGGGGACAGGGGGCGCTGGGGCCAACGGCCTGACTTTC.

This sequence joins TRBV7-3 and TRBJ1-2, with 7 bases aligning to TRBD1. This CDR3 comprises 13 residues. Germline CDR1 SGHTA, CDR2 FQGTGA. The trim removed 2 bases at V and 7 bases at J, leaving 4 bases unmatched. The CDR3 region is CASSLDREGGYTF. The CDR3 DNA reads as TGTGCCAGCAGCTTAGACAGGGAAGGTGGCTACACCTTC.

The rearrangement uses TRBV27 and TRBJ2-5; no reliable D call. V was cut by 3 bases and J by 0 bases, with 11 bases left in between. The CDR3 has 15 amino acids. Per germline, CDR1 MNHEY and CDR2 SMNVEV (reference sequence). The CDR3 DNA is TGTGCCAGCAGTTTGATTAGCAGTTACCAAGAGACCCAGTACTTC. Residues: CASSLISSYQETQYF.

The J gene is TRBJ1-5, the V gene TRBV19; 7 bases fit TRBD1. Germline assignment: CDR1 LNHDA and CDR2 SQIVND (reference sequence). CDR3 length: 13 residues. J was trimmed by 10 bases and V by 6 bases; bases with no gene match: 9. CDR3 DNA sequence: TGTGCCAGTAGCGGACAGGTGTTTTCTCCCCAGCATTTT. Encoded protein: CASSGQVFSPQHF.

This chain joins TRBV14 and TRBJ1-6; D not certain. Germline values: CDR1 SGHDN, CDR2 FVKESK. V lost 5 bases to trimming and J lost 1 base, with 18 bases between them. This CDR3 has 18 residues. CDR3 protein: CASSSSGGRKSYNSPLHF. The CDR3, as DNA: TGTGCCAGCAGCTCAAGCGGTGGTCGGAAGTCCTATAATTCACCCCTCCACTTT.

The CDR3 bases are TGTGCCAGTAGTAGATTTCTCGGGACTAGCGGGGGAAGGGCCGGGGAGCTGTTTTTT. Translated, it gives CASSRFLGTSGGRAGELFF. The chain couples TRBV19 to TRBJ2-2; TRBD2 matches at 14 bases. Looked up from germline, CDR1 is LNHDA and CDR2 is SQIVND (reference sequence). The CDR3 consists of 19 residues. Unmatched junction bases numbered 13, after V lost 4 bases and J lost 6 bases.

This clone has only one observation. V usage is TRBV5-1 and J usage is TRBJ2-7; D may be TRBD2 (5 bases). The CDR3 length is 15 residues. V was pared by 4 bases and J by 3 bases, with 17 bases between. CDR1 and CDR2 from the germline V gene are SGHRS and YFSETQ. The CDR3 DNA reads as TGCGCCAGCAGCCCTGGCTGGTCCGGGGACTACGAGCAGTACTTC. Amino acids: CASSPGWSGDYEQYF.